At least ten counts were recorded for the clone carrying this TCR beta chain. Deletions cut 4 bases from V and 6 bases from J, with 8 bases between. CDR3 length: 12 amino acids. CDR1 and CDR2 from the germline V gene are SGHTA and FQGNSA. This sample is part of a study of T cells in Graves' hyperthyroidism and ophthalmopathy. On the study more broadly: Upon initial diagnosis and before any treatment, peripheral blood was collected.

RNA transcripts served as the template for amplifying TCR beta CDR3 regions. HTBI primers were employed in a first-round RT-PCR of the TCR CDR3. TCRdb independently ran MiXCR on the multiplex PCR reads; one entry per CDR3 protein. The sample has under 350,000 distinct CDR3 sequences; about 13% are singletons. The rearrangement uses TRBV7-2 and TRBJ2-3; D is uncertain. Sequencing was done on a sample of blood. The sequence came from a woman in her thirties or forties with Graves' ophthalmopathy. The CDR3: CASSSMVDTQYF. CDR3 DNA sequence: TGTGCCAGCAGCTCGATGGTGGATACGCAGTATTTT. Variable domain in full (rest from reference TRBV7-2 and TRBJ2-3): GAGVSQSPSNKVTEKGKDVELRCDPISGHTALYWYRQSLGQGLEFLIYFQGNSAPDKSGLPSDRFSAERTGGSVSTLTIQRTQQEDSAVYLCASSSMVDTQYFGPGTRLTVL.